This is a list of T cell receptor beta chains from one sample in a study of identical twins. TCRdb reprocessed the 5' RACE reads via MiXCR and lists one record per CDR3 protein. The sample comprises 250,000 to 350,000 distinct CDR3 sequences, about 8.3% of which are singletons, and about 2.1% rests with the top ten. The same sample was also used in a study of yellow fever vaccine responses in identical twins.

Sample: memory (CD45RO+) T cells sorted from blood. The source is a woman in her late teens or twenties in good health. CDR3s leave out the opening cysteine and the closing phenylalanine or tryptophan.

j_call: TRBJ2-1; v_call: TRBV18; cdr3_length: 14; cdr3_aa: ASSPRRGTSYNEQF
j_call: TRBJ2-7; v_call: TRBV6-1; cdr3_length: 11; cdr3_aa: ASSEQGRYEQY
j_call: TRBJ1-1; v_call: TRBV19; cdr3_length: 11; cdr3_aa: ASSFGQDTEAF
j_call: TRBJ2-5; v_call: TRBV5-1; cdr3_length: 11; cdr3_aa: ASSLPGEETQY
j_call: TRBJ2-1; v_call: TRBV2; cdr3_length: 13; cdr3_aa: ASSEALAGDNEQF
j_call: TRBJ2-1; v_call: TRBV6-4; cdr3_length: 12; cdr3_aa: ASSEGLAYNEQF
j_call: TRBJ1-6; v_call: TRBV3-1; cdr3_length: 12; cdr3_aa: ASSSGTGMLPLH
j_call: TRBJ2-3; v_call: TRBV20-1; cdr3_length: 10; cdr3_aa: SANTVTDTQY
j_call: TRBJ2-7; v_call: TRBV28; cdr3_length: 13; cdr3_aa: ASRQGAGPENEQY
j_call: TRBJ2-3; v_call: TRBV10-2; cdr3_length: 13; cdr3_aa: ASSPGTSNTDTQY
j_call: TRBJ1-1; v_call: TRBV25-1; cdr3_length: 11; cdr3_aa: ASSGTELTEAF
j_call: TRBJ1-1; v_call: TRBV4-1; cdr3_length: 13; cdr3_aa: ASSRYPSWDTEAF
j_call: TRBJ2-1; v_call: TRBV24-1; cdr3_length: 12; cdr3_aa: ATTSGRGYNEQF
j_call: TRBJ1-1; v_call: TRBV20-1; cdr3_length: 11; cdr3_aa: SAGNRGNTEAF
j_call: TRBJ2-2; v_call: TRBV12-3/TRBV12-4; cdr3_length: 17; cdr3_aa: TCSSMATSGRANTGELF
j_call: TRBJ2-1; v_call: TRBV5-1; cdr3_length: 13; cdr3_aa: ASSPGGQHYNEQF
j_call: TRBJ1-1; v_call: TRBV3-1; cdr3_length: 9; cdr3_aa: ASSHRSEAF
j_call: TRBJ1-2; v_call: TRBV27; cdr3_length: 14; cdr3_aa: ASSRAGQGGGYGYT
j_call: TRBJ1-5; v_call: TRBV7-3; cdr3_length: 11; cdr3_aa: ASSLTRGEPQH
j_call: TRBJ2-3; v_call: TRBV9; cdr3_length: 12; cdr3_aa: ASSVAPHTDTQY
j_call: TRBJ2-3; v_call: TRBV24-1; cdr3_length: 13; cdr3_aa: ATSVAGGPGDTQY
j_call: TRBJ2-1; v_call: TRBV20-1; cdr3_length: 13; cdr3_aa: SAKFGTNSYNEQF
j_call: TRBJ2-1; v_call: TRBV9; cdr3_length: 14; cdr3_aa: ASSVDGAPIYNEQF
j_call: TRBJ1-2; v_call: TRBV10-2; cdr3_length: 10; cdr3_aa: ASKQDNYGYT
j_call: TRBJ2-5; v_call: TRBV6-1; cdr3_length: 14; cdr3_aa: ASSEYWRGSQETQY
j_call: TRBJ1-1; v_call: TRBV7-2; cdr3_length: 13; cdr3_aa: ASSLLTGMGTEAF
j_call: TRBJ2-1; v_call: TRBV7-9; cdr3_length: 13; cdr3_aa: ASSRGQGVYNEQF
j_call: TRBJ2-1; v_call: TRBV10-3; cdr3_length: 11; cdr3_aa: AISDILRGEQF
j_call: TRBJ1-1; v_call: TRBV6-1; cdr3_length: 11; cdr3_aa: ASRSRVNTEAF
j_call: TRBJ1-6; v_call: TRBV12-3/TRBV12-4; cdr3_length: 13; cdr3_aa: ASSVRAGTNSPLH
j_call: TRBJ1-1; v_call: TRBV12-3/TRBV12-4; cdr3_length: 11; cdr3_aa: ASSFVGFAEAF
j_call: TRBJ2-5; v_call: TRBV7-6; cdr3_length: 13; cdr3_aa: ASSLGAGVSETQY
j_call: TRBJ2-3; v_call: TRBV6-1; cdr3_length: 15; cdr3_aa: ASLGRGLGLARDTQY
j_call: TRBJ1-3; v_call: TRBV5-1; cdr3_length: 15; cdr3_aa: ASSLVVLGRTGNTIY
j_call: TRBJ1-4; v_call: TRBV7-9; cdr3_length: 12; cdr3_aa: ASSAPGTGEKLF
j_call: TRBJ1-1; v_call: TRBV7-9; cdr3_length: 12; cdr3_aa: ASTPGRLNTEAF
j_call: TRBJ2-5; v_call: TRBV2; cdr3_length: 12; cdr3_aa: ASSGRHPQETQY
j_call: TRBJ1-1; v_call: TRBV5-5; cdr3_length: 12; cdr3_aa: ASSLALKNTEAF
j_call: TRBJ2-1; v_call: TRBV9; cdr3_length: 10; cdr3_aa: ASSVERSEQF
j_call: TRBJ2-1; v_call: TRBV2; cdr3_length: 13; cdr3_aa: ASRGRPFSYNEQF
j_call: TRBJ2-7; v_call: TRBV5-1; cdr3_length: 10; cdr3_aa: ASSRDGAEQY
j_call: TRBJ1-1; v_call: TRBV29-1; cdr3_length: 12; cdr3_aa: SVAGSKWGTEAF
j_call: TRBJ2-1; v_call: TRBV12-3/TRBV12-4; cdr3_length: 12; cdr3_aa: ASSSVRTSNEQF
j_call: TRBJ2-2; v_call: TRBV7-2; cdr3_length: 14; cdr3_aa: ASSLEGGGNTGELF
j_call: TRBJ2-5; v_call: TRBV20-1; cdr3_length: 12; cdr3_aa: SASEAGMQETQY
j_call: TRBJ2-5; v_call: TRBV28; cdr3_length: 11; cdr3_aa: ASSLWGLETQY
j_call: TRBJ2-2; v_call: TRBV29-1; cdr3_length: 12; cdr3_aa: SVAGQASTGELF
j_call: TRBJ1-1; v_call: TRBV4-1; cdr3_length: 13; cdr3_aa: ASSQFYLGGTEAF
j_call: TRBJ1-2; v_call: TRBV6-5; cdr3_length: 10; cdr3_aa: ASSITGNGYT
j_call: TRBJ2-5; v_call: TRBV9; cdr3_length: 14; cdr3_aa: ASSVGASGSGETQY
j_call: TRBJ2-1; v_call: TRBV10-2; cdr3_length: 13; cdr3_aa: ASSEWSTTSNEQF
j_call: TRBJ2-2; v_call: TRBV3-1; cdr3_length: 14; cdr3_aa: ASSQVQGANTGELF
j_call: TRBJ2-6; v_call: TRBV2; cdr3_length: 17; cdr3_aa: ASSESTQLRLSGANVLT
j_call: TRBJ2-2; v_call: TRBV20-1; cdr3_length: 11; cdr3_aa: SAYGTSTGELF